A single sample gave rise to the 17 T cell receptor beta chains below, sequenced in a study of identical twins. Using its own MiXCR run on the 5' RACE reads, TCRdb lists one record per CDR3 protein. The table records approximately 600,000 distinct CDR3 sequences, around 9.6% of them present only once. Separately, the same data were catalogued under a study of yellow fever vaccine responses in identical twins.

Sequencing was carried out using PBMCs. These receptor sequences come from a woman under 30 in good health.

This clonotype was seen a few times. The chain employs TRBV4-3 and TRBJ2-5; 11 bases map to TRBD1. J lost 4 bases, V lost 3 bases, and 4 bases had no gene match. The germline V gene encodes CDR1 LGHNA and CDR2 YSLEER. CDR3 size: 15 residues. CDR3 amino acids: CASSQDRGRAETQYF. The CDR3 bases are TGCGCCAGCAGCCAGGACAGGGGGCGGGCAGAGACCCAGTACTTC.

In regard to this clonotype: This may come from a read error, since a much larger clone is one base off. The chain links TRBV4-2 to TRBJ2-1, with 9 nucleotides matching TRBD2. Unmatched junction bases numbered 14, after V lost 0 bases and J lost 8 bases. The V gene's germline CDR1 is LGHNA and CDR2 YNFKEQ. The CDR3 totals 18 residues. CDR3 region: CASSQEGVISGRGDEQFF. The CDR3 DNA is TGTGCCAGCAGCCAAGAGGGGGTGATTAGCGGGAGAGGCGATGAGCAGTTCTTC.

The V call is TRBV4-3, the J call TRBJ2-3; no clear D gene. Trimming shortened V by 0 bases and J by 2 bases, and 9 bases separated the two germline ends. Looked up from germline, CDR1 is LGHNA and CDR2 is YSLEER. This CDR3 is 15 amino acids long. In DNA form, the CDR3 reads TGCGCCAGCAGCCAAGAACGTGGTTACACAGATACGCAGTATTTT. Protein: CASSQERGYTDTQYF.

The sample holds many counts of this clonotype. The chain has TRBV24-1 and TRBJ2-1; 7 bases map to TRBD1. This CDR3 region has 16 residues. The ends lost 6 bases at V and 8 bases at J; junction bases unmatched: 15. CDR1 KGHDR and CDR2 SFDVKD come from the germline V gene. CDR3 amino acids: CATSTTGTEGVYEQFF. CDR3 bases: TGTGCCACCAGTACTACCGGGACAGAAGGGGTCTATGAGCAGTTCTTC.

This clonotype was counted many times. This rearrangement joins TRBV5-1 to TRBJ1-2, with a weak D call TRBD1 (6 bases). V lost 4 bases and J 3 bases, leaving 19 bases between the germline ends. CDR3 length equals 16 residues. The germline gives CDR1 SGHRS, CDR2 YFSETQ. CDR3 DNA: TGCGCCAGCAGCGGAAGATTCAGGGGTAACGACTATGGCTACACCTTC. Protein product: CASSGRFRGNDYGYTF.

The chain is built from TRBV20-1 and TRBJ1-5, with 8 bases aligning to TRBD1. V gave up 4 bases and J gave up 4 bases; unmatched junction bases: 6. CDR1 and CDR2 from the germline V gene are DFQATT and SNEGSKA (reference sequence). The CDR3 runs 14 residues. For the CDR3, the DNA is TGCAGTGCTAACCCCGACAGGGGAAATCAGCCCCAGCATTTT. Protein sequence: CSANPDRGNQPQHF.

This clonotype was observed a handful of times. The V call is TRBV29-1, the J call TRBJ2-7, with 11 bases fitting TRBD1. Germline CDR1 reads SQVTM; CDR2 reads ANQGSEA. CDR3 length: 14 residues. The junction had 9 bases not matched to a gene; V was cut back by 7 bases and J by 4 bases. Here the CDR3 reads CSAQGTGGLYEQYF. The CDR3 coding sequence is TGCAGCGCCCAAGGGACAGGGGGTCTTTACGAGCAGTACTTC.

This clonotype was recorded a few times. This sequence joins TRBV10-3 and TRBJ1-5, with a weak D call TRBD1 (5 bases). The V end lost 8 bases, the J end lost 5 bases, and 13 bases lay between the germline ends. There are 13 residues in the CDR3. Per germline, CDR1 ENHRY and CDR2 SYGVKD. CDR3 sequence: CAIAEGRDQPQHF. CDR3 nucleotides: TGTGCCATCGCAGAGGGGCGCGATCAGCCCCAGCATTTT.

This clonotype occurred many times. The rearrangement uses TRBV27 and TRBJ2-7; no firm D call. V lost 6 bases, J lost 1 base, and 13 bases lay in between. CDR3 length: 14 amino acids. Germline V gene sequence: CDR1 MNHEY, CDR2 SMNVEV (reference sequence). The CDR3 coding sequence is TGTGCCAGCAGCCCCGTTGGAAGTTCCTACGAGCAGTACTTC. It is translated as CASSPVGSSYEQYF.

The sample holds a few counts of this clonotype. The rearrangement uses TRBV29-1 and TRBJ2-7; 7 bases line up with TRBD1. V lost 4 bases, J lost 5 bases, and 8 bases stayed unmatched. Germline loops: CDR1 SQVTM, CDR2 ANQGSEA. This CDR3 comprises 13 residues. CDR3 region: CSVARQGSHEQYF. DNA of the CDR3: TGCAGCGTTGCAAGACAGGGTAGCCACGAGCAGTACTTC.

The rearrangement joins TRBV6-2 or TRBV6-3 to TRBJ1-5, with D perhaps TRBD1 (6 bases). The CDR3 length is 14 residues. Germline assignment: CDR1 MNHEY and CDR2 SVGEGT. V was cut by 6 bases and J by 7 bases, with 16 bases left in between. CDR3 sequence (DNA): TGTGCCAGCAGCAACACAGGGAAGGTGCAGCCCCAGCATTTT. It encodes CASSNTGKVQPQHF.

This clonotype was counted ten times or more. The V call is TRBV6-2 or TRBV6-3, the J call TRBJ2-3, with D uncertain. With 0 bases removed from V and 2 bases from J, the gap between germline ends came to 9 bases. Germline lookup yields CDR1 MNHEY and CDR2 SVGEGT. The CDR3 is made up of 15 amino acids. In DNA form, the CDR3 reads TGTGCCAGCAGTTACTCAGGCCATTACACAGATACGCAGTATTTT. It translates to CASSYSGHYTDTQYF.

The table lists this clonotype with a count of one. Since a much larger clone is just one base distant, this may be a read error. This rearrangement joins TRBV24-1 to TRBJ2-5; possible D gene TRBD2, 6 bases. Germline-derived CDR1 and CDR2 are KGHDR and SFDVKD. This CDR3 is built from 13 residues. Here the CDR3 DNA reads TGTGCCACGCGCGGGACGGCCCAAGAGGCCCAGTACTTC. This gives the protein CATRGTAQEAQYF.

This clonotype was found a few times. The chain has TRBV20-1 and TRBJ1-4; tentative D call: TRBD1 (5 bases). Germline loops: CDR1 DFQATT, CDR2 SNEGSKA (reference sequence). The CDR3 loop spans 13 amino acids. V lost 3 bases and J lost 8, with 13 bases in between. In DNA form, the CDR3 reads TGCAGTGCTAGTAGGGACCCGGGGGAAAAACTGTTTTTT. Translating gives CSASRDPGEKLFF.

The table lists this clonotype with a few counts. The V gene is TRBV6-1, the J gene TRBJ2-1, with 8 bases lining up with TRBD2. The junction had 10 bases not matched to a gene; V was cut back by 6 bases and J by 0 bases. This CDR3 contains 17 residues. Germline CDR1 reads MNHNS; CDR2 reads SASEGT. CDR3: CASSLKSGSRSYNEQFF. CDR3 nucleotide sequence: TGTGCCAGCAGCCTAAAGAGCGGGAGTCGCTCCTACAATGAGCAGTTCTTC.

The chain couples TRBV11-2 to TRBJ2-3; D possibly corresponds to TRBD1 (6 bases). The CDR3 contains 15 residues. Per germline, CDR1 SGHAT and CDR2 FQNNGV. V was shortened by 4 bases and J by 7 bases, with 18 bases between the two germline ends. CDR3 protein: CASSSVGGPSYTQYF. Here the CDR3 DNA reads TGTGCCAGCAGCTCCGTTGGGGGCCCATCCTATACGCAGTATTTT.

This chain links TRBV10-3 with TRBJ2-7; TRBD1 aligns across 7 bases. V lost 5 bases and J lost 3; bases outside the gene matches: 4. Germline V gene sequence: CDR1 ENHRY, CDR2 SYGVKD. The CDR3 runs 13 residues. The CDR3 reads CAISPGTDYEQYF. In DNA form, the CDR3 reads TGTGCCATCAGTCCTGGGACAGACTACGAGCAGTACTTC.